This T cell receptor (beta chain) was identified in a study of identical twins listed by TCRdb under 2016. Background for the entire study: To test whether fetal clonotypes persist, this study deep-sequenced TCR alpha and beta repertoires from monozygotic twins, from unrelated adults of various ages, and from cord blood. To rule out contamination, replicate twin experiments were performed at different times with different library preparation protocols. Study-level results and caveats: Out-of-frame TCR alpha sequences shared between twins showed an excess of low generation-probability sequences compared with coincidental sharing between unrelated individuals. Abundant cord blood beta clonotypes carried fewer insertions; young adult naive repertoires showed a weaker similar trend, while memory repertoires showed none. A weaker excess of twin sharing was found in beta out-of-frame sequences because the signal-to-noise ratio was lowered by fewer shared sequences. In monozygotic twins, out-of-frame TCR alpha sharing was systematically underestimated by recombination models, although the models agreed with sharing between unrelated individuals. Invariant T cells such as MAIT and iNKT could partly confound zero-insertion analyses, although diverse VJ usage argued against such confounding for most clonotypes. Because the same donors could not be followed over many years, the conclusions depended on cross-sectional statistical analysis.

From cysteine to phenylalanine, the CDR3 is 19 amino acids long. Just the 57-base CDR3 DNA is kept, in frame starting at base 1. CDR1 and CDR2 were assigned from the germline V gene as MDHEN and SYDVKM. At the junction V is shortened by 5 bases and J by 5 bases; bases outside the gene matches: 19. This clonotype was detected a few times. The target of this receptor is not known. Per-nucleotide qualities are absent, and no much larger clonotype sits a single base away. The protocol used for the library was 5' RACE. TCRdb records Illumina HiSeq 2000 as the sequencer. Template switching added a universal primer binding site, and the final cDNA carried a unique molecular identifier that allowed TCR cDNA molecules to be counted accurately. First-strand cDNA for TCR alpha and beta chains was synthesized from specific primers in the conserved constant-segment region. Each cDNA library was double barcoded, with a SMART-Mk sample barcode plus Illumina barcodes, to control for contamination. TruSeq adapter sequences and Illumina sample barcodes were added in two successive PCR steps. The Illumina HiSeq platform was used with custom primers to sequence TCR alpha and beta cDNA libraries. The authors' analysis ran thus. Unique molecular identifiers were extracted from raw reads with MiGEC, and CDR3 positions were determined with MiXCR. Recombination models were inferred per individual with the repgenHMM and IGoR tools using an EM algorithm. Shared clonotypes were analyzed with the tcR package in R, and sharing was normalized by the product of cloneset sizes. To study raw recombination free of thymic and clonal selection effects, out-of-frame nonproductive sequences were analyzed. TCRdb applied fastp at Q25 and MiXCR to the public reads, then kept only in-frame beta chains. Every distinct CDR3 protein forms one entry, paired with its most common genes and DNA. TCRdb, rather than the study authors, made the V and J calls. A total of 420,000 or so distinct CDR3 sequences appear in this sample, roughly 18% of them only once. The ten largest clonotypes hold around 12% of the sample.

Every donor was a healthy Caucasian. The study also sequenced three unrelated non-twin adults: a male aged 18 to 29, a male aged 50 to 60 and a female aged 50 to 60. Using Miltenyi CD45RO+ enrichment and human naive T-cell isolation kits, memory (CD45RO+) and naive T cells were isolated from PBMC. The chain links TRBV28 with TRBJ2-7; TRBD1 fits 12 bases in the junction. The receptor comes from a man in his forties or fifties in good health. Sample: naive T cells sorted from blood. The cell subset or site label of this sample denotes: cells isolated with a human naive T-cell isolation kit. The sequenced DNA: TGTGCCAGCAGTCCGTCCCTAGGGACAGGGGGCGGTAATCTCCACGAGCAGTACTTC. It encodes CASSPSLGTGGGNLHEQYF. Full variable domain (CDR3 extended with the reference TRBV28 and TRBJ2-7 proteins): DVKVTQSSRYLVKRTGEKVFLECVQDMDHENMFWYRQDPGLGLRLIYFSYDVKMKEKGDIPEGYSVSREKKERFSLILESASTNQTSMYLCASSPSLGTGGGNLHEQYFGPGTRLTVT.